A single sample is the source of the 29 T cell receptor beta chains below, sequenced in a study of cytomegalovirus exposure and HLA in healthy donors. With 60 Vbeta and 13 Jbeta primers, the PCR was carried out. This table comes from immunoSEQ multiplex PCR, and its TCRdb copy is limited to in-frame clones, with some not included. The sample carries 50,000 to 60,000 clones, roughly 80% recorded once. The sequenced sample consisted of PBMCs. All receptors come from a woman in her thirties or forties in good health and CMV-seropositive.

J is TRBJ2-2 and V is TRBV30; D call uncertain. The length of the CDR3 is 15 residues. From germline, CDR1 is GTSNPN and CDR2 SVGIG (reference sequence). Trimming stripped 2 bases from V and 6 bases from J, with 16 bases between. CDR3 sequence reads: CAWSRVGLKAGELFF. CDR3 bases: TGTGCCTGGAGTCGGGTGGGTCTGAAGGCCGGGGAGCTGTTTTTT.

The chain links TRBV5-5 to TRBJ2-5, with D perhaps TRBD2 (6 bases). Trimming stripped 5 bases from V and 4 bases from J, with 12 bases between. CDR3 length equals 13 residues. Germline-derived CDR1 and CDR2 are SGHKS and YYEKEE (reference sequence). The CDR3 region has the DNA TGTGCCAGCAGGGAGGGGTTGGGAGAGACCCAGTACTTC. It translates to CASREGLGETQYF.

The CDR3 coding sequence is TGTGCCAGCATCACAGGGGGCACCTCAGATACGCAGTATTTT. Amino acid sequence: CASITGGTSDTQYF. V usage is TRBV6-1 and J usage is TRBJ2-3; 9 bases match TRBD1. Germline-derived CDR1 and CDR2 are MNHNS and SASEGT. The CDR3 extends over 14 amino acids. After removal of 7 bases from V and 4 bases from J, the junction contained 6 bases not matched to a gene.

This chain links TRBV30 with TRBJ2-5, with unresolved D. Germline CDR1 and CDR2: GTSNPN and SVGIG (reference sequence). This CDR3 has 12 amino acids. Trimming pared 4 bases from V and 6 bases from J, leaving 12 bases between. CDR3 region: CAWKRIAQTQYF. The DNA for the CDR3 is TGTGCCTGGAAAAGGATAGCCCAGACCCAGTACTTC.

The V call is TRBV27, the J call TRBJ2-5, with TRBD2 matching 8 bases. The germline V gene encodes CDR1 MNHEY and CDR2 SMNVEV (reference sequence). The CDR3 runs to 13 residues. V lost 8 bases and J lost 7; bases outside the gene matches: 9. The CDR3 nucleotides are TGTGCCAGCCGATACCGGGGGGGGGCGACCCAGTACTTC. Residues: CASRYRGGATQYF.

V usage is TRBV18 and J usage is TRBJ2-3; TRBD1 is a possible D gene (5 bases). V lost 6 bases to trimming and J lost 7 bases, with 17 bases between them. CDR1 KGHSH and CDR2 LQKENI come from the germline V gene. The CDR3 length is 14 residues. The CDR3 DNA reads TGTGCCAGCTCCCAGGGAACCGGCACCAATACGCAGTATTTT. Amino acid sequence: CASSQGTGTNTQYF. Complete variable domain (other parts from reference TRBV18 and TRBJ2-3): NAGVMQNPRHLVRRRGQEARLRCSPMKGHSHVYWYRQLPEEGLKFMVYLQKENIIDESGMPKERFSAEFPKEGPSILRIQQVVRGDSAAYFCASSQGTGTNTQYFGPGTRLTVL.

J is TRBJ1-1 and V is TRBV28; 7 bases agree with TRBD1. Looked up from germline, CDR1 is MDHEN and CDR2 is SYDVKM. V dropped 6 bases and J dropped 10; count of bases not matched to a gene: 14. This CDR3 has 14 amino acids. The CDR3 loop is CASRSTGDWWRAFF. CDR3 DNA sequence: TGTGCCAGCAGATCTACAGGGGACTGGTGGCGAGCTTTCTTT.

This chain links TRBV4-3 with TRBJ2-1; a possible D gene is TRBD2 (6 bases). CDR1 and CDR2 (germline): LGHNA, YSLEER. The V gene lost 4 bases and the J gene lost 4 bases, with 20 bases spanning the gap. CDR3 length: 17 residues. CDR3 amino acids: CASSPLAGTQSYNEQFF. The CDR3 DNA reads TGCGCCAGCAGCCCGCTAGCAGGGACTCAATCTTACAATGAGCAGTTCTTC.

CDR3 sequence: CASSLLTGAQETQYF. DNA for the CDR3: TGTGCCAGCAGCTTGCTGACAGGAGCACAAGAGACCCAGTACTTC. The rearrangement uses TRBV5-6 and TRBJ2-5, with D possibly TRBD1 on 6 matching bases. The CDR3 loop spans 15 amino acids. Germline V gene sequence: CDR1 SGHDT, CDR2 YYEEEE. V was clipped by 1 base and J by 2 bases, with 12 bases between them.

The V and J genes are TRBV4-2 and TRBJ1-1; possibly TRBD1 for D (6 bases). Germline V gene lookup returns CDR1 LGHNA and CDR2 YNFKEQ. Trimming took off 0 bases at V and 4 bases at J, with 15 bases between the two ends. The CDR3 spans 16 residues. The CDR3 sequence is CASSQDAAGVGTEAFF. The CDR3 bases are TGTGCCAGCAGCCAAGATGCGGCAGGGGTCGGCACTGAAGCTTTCTTT.

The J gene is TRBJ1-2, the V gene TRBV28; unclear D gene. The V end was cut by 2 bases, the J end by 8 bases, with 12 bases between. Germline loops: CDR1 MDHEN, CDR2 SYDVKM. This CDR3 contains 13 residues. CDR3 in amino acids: CASSLGEKRGYTF. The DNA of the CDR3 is TGTGCCAGCAGTTTAGGGGAGAAGCGGGGCTACACCTTC.

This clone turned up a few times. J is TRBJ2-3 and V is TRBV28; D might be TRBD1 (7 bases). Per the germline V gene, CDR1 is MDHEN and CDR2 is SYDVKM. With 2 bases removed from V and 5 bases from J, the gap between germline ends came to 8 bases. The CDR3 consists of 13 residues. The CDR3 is CASSLQGGDTQYF. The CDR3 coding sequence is TGTGCCAGCAGTTTACAGGGGGGAGATACGCAGTATTTT.

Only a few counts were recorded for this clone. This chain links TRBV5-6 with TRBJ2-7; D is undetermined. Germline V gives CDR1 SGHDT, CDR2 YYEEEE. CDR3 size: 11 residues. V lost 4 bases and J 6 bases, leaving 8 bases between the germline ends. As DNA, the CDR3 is TGTGCCAGCAGCACCCGGAGCGAGCAGTACTTC. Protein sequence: CASSTRSEQYF.

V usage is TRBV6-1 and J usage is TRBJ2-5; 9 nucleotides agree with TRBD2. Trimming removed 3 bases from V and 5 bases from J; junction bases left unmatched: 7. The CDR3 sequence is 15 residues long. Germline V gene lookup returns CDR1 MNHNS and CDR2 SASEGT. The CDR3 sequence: CASSDDTAGGETQYF. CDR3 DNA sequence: TGTGCCAGCAGTGACGATACAGCGGGGGGTGAGACCCAGTACTTC.

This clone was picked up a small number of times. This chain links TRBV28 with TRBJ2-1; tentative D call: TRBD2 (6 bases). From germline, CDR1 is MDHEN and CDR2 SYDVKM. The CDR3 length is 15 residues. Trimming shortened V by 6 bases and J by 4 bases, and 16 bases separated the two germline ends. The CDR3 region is CASSVPGTGYNEQFF. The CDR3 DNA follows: TGTGCCAGCAGCGTCCCCGGGACTGGATACAATGAGCAGTTCTTC.

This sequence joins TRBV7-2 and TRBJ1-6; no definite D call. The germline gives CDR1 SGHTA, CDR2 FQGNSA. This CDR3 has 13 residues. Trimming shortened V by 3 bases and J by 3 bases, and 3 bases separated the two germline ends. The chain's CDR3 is CASSFNYNSPLHF. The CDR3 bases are TGTGCCAGCAGCTTTAACTATAATTCACCCCTCCACTTT.

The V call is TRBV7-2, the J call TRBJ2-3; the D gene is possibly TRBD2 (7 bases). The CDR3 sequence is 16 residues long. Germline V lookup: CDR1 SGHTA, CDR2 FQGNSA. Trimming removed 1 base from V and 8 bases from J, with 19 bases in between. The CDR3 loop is CASSLGGGATHGTQYF. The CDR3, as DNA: TGTGCCAGCAGCTTAGGAGGGGGGGCGACCCACGGTACGCAGTATTTT. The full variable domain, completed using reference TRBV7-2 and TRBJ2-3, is GAGVSQSPSNKVTEKGKDVELRCDPISGHTALYWYRQSLGQGLEFLIYFQGNSAPDKSGLPSDRFSAERTGGSVSTLTIQRTQQEDSAVYLCASSLGGGATHGTQYFGPGTRLTVL.

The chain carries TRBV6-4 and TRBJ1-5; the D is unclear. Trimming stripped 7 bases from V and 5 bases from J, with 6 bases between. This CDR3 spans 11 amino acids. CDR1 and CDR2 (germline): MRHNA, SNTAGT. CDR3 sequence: CASTGYQPQHF. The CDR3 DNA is TGTGCCAGCACGGGATATCAGCCCCAGCATTTT.

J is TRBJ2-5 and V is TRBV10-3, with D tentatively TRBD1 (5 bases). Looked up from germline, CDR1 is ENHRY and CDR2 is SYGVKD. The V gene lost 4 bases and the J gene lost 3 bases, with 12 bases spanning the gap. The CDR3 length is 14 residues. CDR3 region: CAISVGDREETQYF. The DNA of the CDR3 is TGTGCCATCAGTGTAGGTGACAGAGAAGAGACCCAGTACTTC.

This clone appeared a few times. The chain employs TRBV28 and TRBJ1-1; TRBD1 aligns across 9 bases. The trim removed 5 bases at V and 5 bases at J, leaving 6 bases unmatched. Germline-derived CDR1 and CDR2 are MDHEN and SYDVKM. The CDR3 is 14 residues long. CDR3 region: CASSGYRGRTEAFF. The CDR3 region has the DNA TGTGCCAGCAGTGGGTACAGGGGGCGGACTGAAGCTTTCTTT.

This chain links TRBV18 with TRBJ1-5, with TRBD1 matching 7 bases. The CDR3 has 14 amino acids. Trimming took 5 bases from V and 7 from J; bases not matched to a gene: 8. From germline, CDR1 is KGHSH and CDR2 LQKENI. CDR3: CASSKGTAGQPQHF. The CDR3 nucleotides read TGTGCCAGCTCAAAGGGGACAGCCGGACAGCCCCAGCATTTT.

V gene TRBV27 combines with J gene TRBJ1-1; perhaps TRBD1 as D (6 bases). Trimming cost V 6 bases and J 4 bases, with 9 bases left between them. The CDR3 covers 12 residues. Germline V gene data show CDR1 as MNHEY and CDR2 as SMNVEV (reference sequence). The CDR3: CASRGGATEAFF. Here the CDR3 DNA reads TGTGCCAGCAGGGGGGGGGCCACTGAAGCTTTCTTT.

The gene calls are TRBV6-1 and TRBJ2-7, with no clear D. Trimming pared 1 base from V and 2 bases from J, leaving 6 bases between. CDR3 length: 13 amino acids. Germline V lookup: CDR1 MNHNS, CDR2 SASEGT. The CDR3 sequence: CASSEEHPYEQYF. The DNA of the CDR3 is TGTGCCAGCAGTGAAGAACACCCCTACGAGCAGTACTTC.

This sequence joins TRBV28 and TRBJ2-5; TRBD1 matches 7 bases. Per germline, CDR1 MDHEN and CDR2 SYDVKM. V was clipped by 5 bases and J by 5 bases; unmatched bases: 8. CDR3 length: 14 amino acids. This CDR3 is CASSTLGGRETQYF. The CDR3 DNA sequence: TGTGCCAGCAGTACCCTAGGGGGCCGGGAGACCCAGTACTTC.

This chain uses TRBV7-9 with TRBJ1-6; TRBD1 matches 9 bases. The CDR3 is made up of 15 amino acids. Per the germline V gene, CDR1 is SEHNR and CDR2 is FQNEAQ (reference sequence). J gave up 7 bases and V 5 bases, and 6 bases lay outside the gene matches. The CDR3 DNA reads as TGTGCCAGCAGCCGAGAGACAGGGGGGAATTCACCCCTCCACTTT. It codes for CASSRETGGNSPLHF.

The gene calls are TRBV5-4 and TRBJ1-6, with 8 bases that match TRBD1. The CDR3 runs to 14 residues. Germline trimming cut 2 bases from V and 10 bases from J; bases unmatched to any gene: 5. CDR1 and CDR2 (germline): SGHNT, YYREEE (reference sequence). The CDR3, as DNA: TGTGCCAGCAGCTTAACGGACAGGGCCTCACCCCTCCACTTT. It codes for CASSLTDRASPLHF.

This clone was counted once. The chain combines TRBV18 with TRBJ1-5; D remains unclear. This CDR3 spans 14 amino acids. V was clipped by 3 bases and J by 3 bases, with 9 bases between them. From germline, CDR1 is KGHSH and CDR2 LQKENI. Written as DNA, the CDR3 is TGTGCCAGCTCACCCGACTCCGTCAATCAGCCCCAGCATTTT. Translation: CASSPDSVNQPQHF.

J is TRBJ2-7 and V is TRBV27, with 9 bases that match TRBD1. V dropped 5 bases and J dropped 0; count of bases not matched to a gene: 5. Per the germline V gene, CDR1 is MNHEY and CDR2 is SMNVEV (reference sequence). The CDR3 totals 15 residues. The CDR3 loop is CASSKGTGYSYEQYF. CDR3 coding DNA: TGTGCCAGCAGTAAAGGGACAGGGTACTCCTACGAGCAGTACTTC.

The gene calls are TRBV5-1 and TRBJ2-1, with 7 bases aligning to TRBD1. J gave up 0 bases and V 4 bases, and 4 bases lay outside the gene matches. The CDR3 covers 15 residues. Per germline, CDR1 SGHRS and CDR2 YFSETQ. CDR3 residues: CASSRDRVSYNEQFF. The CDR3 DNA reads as TGCGCCAGCAGCCGCGACAGGGTCTCCTACAATGAGCAGTTCTTC. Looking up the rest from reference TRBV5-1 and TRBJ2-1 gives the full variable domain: KAGVTQTPRYLIKTRGQQVTLSCSPISGHRSVSWYQQTPGQGLQFLFEYFSETQRNKGNFPGRFSGRQFSNSRSEMNVSTLELGDSALYLCASSRDRVSYNEQFFGPGTRLTVL.